Below, 3 T cell receptor beta chains from the same sample are listed, as sequenced in a study of shared clonotypes between healthy human individuals. Measured with immunoSEQ multiplex PCR; TCRdb has only the in-frame clones, and not every one. The table records about 2 million clones, just under 95% of them present only once. The naive CD8 fraction comprised CD45RO-negative cells positively selected for CCR7 and excluded terminally differentiated effector memory CD45RA+ cells. The sequenced sample was naive CD8+ T cells sorted from blood. Receptors were obtained from a man between 18 and 35 years old in good health.

This clone was counted ten times or more. The CDR3, as DNA: TGTGCCAGCAGTACGACAGGGGATCTTTCACCCCTCCACTTT. Translation gives CASSTTGDLSPLHF. The chain is built from TRBV25-1 and TRBJ1-6; 8 bases match TRBD1. In germline, CDR1 is MGHDK, CDR2 SYGVNS. The CDR3 sequence is 14 residues long. The trim removed 5 bases at V and 9 bases at J, leaving 6 bases unmatched.

A note on this clone: The sample contains more than one DNA sequence encoding this CDR3. The J gene is TRBJ2-7, the V gene TRBV7-9; 9 positions agree with TRBD1. V was clipped by 3 bases and J by 7 bases; unmatched bases: 1. CDR1 and CDR2 (germline): SEHNR, FQNEAQ (reference sequence). CDR3 length equals 12 residues. Here the CDR3 reads CASSFDRGEQYF. CDR3 nucleotide sequence: TGTGCCAGCAGCTTCGACAGGGGGGAGCAGTACTTC.

The chain has TRBV6-6 and TRBJ1-5, with 7 bases fitting TRBD1. Looked up from germline, CDR1 is MNHNY and CDR2 is SVGAGI (reference sequence). The V segment lost 6 bases and the J segment 6 bases; nucleotides outside the gene matches: 11. The CDR3 consists of 15 residues. Written as DNA, the CDR3 is TGTGCCAGCAGCGACACAGGGGAAGGCGGTCAGCCCCAGCATTTT. Protein: CASSDTGEGGQPQHF.